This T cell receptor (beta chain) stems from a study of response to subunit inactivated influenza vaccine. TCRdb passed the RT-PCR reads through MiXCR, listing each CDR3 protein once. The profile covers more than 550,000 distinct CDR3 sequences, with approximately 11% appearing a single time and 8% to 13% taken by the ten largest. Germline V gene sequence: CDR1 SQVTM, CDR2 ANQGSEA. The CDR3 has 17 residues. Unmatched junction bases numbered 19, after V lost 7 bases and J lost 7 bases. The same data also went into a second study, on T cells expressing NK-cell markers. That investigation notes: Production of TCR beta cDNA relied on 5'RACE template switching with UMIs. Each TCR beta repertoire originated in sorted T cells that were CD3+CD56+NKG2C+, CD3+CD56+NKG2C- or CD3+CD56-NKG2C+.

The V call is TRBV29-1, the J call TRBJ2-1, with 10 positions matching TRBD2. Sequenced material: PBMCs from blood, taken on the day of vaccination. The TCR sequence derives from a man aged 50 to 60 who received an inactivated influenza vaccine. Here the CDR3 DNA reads TGCAGCGCCGAACCAGGAAGGCTAGCGGGAGTCGGGAATGAGCAGTTCTTC. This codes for CSAEPGRLAGVGNEQFF.